Each of the 12 T cell receptor beta chains below was sequenced from the same sample in a study of T cells in Graves' hyperthyroidism and ophthalmopathy. Amplification of TCR beta CDR3 regions was performed using RNA transcripts as template. An initial round of RT-PCR targeting the TCR CDR3 relied on the HTBI primer set. In TCRdb, the multiplex PCR reads were re-called with MiXCR into one record per CDR3 protein. In the table there are a few hundred thousand distinct CDR3 sequences, roughly 15% of which are singletons. The sample consisted of blood. The receptor source for this set is a woman in her forties with Graves' hyperthyroidism that later progressed to Graves' ophthalmopathy.

This clonotype was counted at least ten times. This CDR3 reads CASSPTFNAEAFF. Here the CDR3 DNA reads TGTGCCAGCTCTCCTACTTTCAATGCTGAAGCTTTCTTT. The chain employs TRBV18 and TRBJ1-1; D ambiguous. Germline loops: CDR1 KGHSH, CDR2 LQKENI. CDR3 length: 13 residues. V lost 6 bases to trimming and J lost 6 bases, with 14 bases between them.

This clonotype occurred many times. The V gene is TRBV6-1, the J gene TRBJ1-3, with unresolved D. The CDR3 totals 14 residues. Germline V CDR1 and CDR2: MNHNS, SASEGT. The germline V and J ends were trimmed by 6 bases and 0 bases, with 9 bases remaining between them. CDR3 sequence reads: CASSKGVSGNTIYF. CDR3 sequence (DNA): TGTGCCAGCAGCAAGGGAGTCTCTGGAAACACCATATATTTT.

This chain links TRBV4-2 with TRBJ2-1; the match to TRBD2 covers 12 bases. V was clipped by 3 bases and J by 1 base; unmatched bases: 13. This CDR3 contains 20 residues. Germline V gene lookup returns CDR1 LGHNA and CDR2 YNFKEQ. The CDR3 spells CASSHAGTSGWRRSYNEQFF. The CDR3 nucleotides read TGTGCCAGCAGCCATGCCGGGACTAGCGGGTGGAGGAGATCCTACAATGAGCAGTTCTTC.

The chain links TRBV10-1 to TRBJ2-5; the match to TRBD2 covers 12 bases. The CDR3 consists of 15 residues. The V gene's germline CDR1 is WNHNN and CDR2 SYGVQD (reference sequence). Unmatched junction bases numbered 1, after V lost 0 bases and J lost 5 bases. The CDR3 nucleotides read TGCGCCAGCAGTGAGTCCGGGACTAGCGGGGAGACCCAGTACTTC. Protein sequence: CASSESGTSGETQYF.

This chain uses TRBV18 with TRBJ2-7, with 7 bases lining up with TRBD2. Germline V gene lookup returns CDR1 KGHSH and CDR2 LQKENI. The length of the CDR3 is 14 residues. V gave up 2 bases and J gave up 1 base; unmatched junction bases: 2. The CDR3 is CASSPERGSYEQYF. CDR3 in DNA: TGTGCCAGCTCACCAGAGCGGGGTTCCTACGAGCAGTACTTC.

The rearrangement joins TRBV10-3 to TRBJ1-2; 8 bases are shared with TRBD1. The CDR3 has 14 residues. Germline V lookup: CDR1 ENHRY, CDR2 SYGVKD. With 6 bases clipped from V and 4 bases from J, the junction kept 7 bases outside the gene matches. The CDR3 region is CAISPQGGIYGYTF. CDR3 nucleotides: TGTGCCATCAGCCCACAGGGGGGAATCTATGGCTACACCTTC.

This clonotype was seen repeatedly, ten times or more. The rearrangement joins TRBV29-1 to TRBJ1-1, with a tentative D call TRBD1 (5 bases). Germline V CDR1 and CDR2: SQVTM, ANQGSEA. This CDR3 comprises 13 residues. V was trimmed by 7 bases and J by 4 bases, leaving 16 bases between them. CDR3 DNA: TGCAGCGCCAAAATCTGGGGGGGCACTGAAGCTTTCTTT. Translating it yields CSAKIWGGTEAFF.

This clonotype was observed at least ten times. The chain recombines TRBV15 with TRBJ1-4, with 7 bases that match TRBD1. The germline V gene has CDR1 LNHNV and CDR2 YYDKDF (reference sequence). The trim removed 0 bases at V and 2 bases at J, leaving 9 bases unmatched. The CDR3 contains 18 residues. CDR3 amino acids: CATSRDLATGRTNEKLFF. In nucleotides, the CDR3 is TGTGCCACCAGCAGAGATTTGGCGACAGGGCGGACTAATGAAAAACTGTTTTTT.

This clonotype was counted at least ten times. V is TRBV7-3 and J is TRBJ2-2, with 10 bases lining up with TRBD2. Trimming took 5 bases from V and 2 from J; bases not matched to a gene: 11. The CDR3 has 18 amino acids. Germline values: CDR1 SGHTA, CDR2 FQGTGA. This CDR3 reads CASSPRVAGGLNTGELFF. The CDR3 region has the DNA TGTGCCAGCAGCCCCAGGGTAGCGGGAGGCCTAAACACCGGGGAGCTGTTTTTT.

The V gene is TRBV29-1, the J gene TRBJ1-3; D not resolved. The CDR3 covers 16 residues. Trimming shortened V by 5 bases and J by 0 bases, and 17 bases separated the two germline ends. Germline V gene data show CDR1 as SQVTM and CDR2 as ANQGSEA. The CDR3 DNA reads TGCAGCGTTAAAGGATGGCAGACTACCTCTGGAAACACCATATATTTT. It yields the protein CSVKGWQTTSGNTIYF.

This clonotype was detected ten times or more. This chain uses TRBV3-1 with TRBJ2-7; 7 nucleotides match TRBD2. After removal of 4 bases from V and 2 bases from J, the junction contained 8 bases not matched to a gene. The CDR3 is 15 residues long. CDR1 LGHDT and CDR2 YNNKEL come from the germline V gene (reference sequence). The CDR3 DNA reads TGTGCCAGCAGCCGAGCTAGCGGCCCTACCTACGAGCAGTACTTC. Translated, it gives CASSRASGPTYEQYF.

Turning to this clonotype: An end of the junction does not agree with germline; a read error may underlie this. The chain recombines TRBV20-1 with TRBJ1-3; D unclear. The CDR3 runs to 14 residues. Per the germline V gene, CDR1 is DFQATT and CDR2 is SNEGSKA (reference sequence). CDR3 nucleotides: TGCAGTGCCCCGACCGCGAGCTCTGGAAACGCCATATATTTT. Its translation: CSAPTASSGNAIYF.